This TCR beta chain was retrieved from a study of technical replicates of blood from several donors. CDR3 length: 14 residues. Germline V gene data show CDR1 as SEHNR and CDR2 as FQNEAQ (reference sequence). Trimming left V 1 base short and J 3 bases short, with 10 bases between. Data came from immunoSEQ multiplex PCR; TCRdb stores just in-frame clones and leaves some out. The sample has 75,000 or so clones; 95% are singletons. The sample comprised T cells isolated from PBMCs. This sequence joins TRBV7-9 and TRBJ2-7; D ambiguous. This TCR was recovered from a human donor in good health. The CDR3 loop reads CASSLGGEGYEQYF. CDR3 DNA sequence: TGTGCCAGCAGCTTAGGAGGAGAAGGCTACGAGCAGTACTTC.